This TCR beta chain was sequenced during a study of blood T cell repertoires in COVID-19. As for the study in general: Both acute and convalescent COVID-19 samples were obtained from the United States, Italy and Spain.

Per the authors' pipeline: The authors estimated nucleated cell counts from reference gene primer amplification. Sequencing was performed with immunoSEQ multiplex PCR; in TCRdb, only in-frame clones are kept and a portion is missing. From that table come the V and J calls and clone size; the DNA was used to work out D and trimming. The data show 200,000 to 250,000 clones, approximately 80% seen once. This CDR3 region has 16 residues. The V and J ends lost 1 base and 3 bases respectively, with 16 bases between them. This TCR was sampled from an elderly woman with COVID-19, enrolled during active disease. The material sequenced was peripheral blood. This chain uses TRBV23-1 with TRBJ2-7, with D unclear. TRBV23-1 is given ORF status, its function remaining uncertain. The CDR3 spells CASSQFPPTTLYEQYF. The CDR3 DNA follows: TGCGCCAGCAGTCAATTCCCCCCTACCACCCTCTACGAGCAGTACTTC.